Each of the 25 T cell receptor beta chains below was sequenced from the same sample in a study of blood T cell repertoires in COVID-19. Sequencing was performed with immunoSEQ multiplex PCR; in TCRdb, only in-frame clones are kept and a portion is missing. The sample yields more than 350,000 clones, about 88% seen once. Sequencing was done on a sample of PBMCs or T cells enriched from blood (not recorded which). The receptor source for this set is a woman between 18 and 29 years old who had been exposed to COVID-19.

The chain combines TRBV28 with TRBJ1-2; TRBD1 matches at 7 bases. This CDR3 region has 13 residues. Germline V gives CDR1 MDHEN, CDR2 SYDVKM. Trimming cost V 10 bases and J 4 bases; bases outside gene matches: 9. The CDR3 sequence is CAINRGDGYGYTF. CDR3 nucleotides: TGTGCCATAAACAGGGGTGATGGCTATGGCTACACCTTC.

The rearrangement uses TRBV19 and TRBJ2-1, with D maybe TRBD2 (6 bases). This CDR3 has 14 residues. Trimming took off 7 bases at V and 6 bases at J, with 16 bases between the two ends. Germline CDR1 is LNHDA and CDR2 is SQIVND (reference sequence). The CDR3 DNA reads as TGTGCCAGTAACGGGAGACGACATGGCAATGAGCAGTTCTTC. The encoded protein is CASNGRRHGNEQFF. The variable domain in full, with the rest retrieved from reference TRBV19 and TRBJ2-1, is DGGITQSPKYLFRKEGQNVTLSCEQNLNHDAMYWYRQDPGQGLRLIYYSQIVNDFQKGDIAEGYSVSREKKESFPLTVTSAQKNPTAFYLCASNGRRHGNEQFFGPGTRLTVL.

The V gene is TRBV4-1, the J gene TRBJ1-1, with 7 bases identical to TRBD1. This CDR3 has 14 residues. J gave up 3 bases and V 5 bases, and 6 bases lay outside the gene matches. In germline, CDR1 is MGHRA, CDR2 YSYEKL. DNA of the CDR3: TGCGCCAGCAGCGGGGACAGCATACACACTGAAGCTTTCTTT. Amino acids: CASSGDSIHTEAFF.

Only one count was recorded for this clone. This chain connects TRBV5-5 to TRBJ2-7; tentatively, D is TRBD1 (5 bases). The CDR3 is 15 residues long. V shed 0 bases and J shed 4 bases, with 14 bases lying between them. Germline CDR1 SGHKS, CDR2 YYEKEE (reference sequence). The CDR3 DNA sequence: TGTGCCAGCAGCTTGGCCCCCAGGGTGGAGTACGAGCAGTACTTC. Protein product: CASSLAPRVEYEQYF.

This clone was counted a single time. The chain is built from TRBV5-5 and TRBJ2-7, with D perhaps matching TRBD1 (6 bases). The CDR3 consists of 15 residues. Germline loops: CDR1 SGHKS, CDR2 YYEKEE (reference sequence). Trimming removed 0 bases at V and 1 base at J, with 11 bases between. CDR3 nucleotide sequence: TGTGCCAGCAGCTTGGCCACACAGGGATCCTACGAGCAGTACTTC. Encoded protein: CASSLATQGSYEQYF.

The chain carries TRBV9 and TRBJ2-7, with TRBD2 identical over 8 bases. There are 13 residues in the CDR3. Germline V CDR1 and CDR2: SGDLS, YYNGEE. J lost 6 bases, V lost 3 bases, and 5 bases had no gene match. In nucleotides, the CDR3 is TGTGCCAGCAGCGCCGGGACTAGTACCGAGCAGTACTTC. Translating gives CASSAGTSTEQYF. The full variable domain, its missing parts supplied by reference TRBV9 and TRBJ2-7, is DSGVTQTPKHLITATGQRVTLRCSPRSGDLSVYWYQQSLDQGLQFLIQYYNGEERAKGNILERFSAQQFPDLHSELNLSSLELGDSALYFCASSAGTSTEQYFGPGTRLTVT.

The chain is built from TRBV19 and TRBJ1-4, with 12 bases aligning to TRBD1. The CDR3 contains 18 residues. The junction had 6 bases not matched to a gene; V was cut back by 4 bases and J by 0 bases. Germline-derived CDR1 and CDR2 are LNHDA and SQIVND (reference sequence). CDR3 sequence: CASSTGTGGTATNEKLFF. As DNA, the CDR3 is TGTGCCAGTAGTACCGGGACAGGGGGCACTGCAACTAATGAAAAACTGTTTTTT.

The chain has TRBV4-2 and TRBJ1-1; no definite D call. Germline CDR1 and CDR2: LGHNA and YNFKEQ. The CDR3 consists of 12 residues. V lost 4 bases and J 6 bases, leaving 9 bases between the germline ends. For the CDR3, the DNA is TGTGCCAGCAGCCGAACCCAGGCTGAAGCTTTCTTT. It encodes CASSRTQAEAFF.

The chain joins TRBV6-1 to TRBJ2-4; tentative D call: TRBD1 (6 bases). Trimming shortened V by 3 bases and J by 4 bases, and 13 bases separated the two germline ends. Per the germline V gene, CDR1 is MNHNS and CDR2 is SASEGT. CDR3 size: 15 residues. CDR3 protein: CASSDHGQTKNIQYF. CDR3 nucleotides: TGTGCCAGCAGTGATCACGGACAGACAAAAAACATTCAGTACTTC.

Here the CDR3 DNA reads TGTGCCACCAGTGATGCAGGGGTTGGGAACACCGGGGAGCTGTTTTTT. Amino acid sequence: CATSDAGVGNTGELFF. V gene TRBV24-1 combines with J gene TRBJ2-2; possibly TRBD1 for D (6 bases). V dropped 3 bases and J dropped 1 base, with 11 bases sitting between them. Germline V gives CDR1 KGHDR, CDR2 SFDVKD. The CDR3 extends over 16 amino acids.

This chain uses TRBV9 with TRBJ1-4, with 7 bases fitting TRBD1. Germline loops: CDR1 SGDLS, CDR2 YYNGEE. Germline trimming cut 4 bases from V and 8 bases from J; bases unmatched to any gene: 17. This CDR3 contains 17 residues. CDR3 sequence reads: CASSSSKTRGRYEKLFF. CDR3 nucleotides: TGTGCCAGCAGCTCCTCGAAAACCAGGGGGAGGTACGAAAAACTGTTTTTT. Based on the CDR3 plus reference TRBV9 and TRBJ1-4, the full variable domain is DSGVTQTPKHLITATGQRVTLRCSPRSGDLSVYWYQQSLDQGLQFLIQYYNGEERAKGNILERFSAQQFPDLHSELNLSSLELGDSALYFCASSSSKTRGRYEKLFFGSGTQLSVL.

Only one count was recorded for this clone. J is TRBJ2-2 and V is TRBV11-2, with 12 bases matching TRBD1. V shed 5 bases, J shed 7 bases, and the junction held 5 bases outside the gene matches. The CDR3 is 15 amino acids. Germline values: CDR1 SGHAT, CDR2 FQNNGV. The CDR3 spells CASSTGQGAGGELFF. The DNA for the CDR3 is TGTGCCAGCAGCACGGGACAGGGGGCGGGCGGGGAGCTGTTTTTT.

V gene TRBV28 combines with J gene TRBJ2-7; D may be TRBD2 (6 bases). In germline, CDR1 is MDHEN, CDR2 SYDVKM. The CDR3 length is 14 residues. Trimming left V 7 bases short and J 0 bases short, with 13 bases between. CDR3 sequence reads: CASNLGGDSYEQYF. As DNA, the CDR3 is TGTGCCAGCAACTTGGGGGGTGACTCCTACGAGCAGTACTTC.

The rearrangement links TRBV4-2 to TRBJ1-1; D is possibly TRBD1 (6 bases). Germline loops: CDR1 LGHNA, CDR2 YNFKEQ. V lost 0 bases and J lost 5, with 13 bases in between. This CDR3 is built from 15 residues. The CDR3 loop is CASSQDRRGGTEAFF. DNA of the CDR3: TGTGCCAGCAGCCAAGACAGGAGGGGGGGAACTGAAGCTTTCTTT.

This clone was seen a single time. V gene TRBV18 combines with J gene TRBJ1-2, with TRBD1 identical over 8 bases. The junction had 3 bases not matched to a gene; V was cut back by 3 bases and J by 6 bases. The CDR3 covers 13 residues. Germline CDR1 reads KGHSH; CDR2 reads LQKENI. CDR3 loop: CASSPPGQDGYTF. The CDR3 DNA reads TGTGCCAGCTCACCCCCGGGACAGGATGGCTACACCTTC.

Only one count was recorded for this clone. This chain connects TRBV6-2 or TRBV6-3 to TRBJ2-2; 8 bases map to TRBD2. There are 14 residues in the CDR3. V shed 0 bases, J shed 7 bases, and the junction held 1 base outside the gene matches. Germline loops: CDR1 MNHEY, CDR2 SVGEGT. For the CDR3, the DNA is TGTGCCAGCAGTTACTCCCTAGCGGGCGGGGAGCTGTTTTTT. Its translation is CASSYSLAGGELFF.

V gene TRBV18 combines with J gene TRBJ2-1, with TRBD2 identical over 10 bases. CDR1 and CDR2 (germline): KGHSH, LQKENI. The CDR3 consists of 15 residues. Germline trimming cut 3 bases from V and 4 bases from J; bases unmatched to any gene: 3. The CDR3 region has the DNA TGTGCCAGCTCACCGTCTAGCGGGAGTTACAATGAGCAGTTCTTC. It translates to CASSPSSGSYNEQFF.

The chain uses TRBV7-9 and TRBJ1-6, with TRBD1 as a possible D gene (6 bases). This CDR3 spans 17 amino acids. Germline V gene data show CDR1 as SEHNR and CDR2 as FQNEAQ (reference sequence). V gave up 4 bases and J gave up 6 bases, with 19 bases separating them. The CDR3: CASSWSPPGQINSPLHF. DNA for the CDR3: TGTGCCAGCAGCTGGTCCCCTCCAGGACAGATTAATTCACCCCTCCACTTT.

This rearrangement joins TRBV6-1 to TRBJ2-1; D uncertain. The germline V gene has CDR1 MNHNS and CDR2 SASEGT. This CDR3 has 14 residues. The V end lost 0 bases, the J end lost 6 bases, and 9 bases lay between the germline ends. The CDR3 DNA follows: TGTGCCAGCAGTGAAGCAACAGAATCCAATGAGCAGTTCTTC. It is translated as CASSEATESNEQFF.

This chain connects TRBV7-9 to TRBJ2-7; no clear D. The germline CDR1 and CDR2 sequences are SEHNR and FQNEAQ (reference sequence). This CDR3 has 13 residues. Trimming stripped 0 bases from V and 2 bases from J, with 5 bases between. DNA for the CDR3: TGTGCCAGCAGCTTAGCCCTACCCTACGAGCAGTACTTC. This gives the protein CASSLALPYEQYF.

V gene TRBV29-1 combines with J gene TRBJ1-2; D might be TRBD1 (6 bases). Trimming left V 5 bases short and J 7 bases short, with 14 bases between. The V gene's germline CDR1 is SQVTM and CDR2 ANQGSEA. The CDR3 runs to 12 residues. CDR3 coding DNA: TGCAGCGTTCTCACAGGGTTTCGTGGCTACACCTTC. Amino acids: CSVLTGFRGYTF.

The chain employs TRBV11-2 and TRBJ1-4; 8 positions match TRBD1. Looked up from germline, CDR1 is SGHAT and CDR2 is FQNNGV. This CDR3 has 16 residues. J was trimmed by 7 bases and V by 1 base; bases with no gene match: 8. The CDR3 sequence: CASSLVPAGGGEKLFF. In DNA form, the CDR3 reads TGTGCCAGCAGCTTAGTACCGGCAGGGGGCGGTGAAAAACTGTTTTTT.

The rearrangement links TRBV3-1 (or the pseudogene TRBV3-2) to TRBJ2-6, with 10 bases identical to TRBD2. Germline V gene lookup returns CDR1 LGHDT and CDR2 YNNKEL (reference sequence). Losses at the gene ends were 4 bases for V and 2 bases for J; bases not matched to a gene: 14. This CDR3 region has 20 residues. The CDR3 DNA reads TGTGCCAGCAGCCGAGCCTCAATTAGCGGGAGGTTCCCTGGGGCCAACGTCCTGACTTTC. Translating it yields CASSRASISGRFPGANVLTF.

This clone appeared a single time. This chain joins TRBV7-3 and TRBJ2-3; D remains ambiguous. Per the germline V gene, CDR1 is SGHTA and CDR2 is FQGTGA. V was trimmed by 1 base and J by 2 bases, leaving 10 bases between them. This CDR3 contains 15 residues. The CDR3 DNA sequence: TGTGCCAGCAGCTTAAGGCCAAGTAACACAGATACGCAGTATTTT. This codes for CASSLRPSNTDTQYF.

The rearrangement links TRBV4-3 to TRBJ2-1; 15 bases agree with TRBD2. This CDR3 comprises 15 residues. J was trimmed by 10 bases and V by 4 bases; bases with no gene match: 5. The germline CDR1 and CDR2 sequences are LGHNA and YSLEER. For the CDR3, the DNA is TGCGCCAGCAGCCTAGGACTAGCGGGGGGGCAGGAGCAGTTCTTC. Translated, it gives CASSLGLAGGQEQFF.